Listed here is a single TCR beta chain. This clone was detected a few times. Its antigen is unknown. No base-level quality is on record; no much larger clone is a single base apart. These data come from a study of blood T cell repertoires in COVID-19 (dated by TCRdb to 2019 to 2021). In terms of the full investigation: The collaborator samples originated in the United States, Italy and Spain and spanned the acute and convalescent phases of COVID-19. The prospective study material was composed of cDNA or gDNA derived from T cells, B-cell-depleted T cells, or PBMCs. Subjects who had been exposed to COVID-19, were actively infected with it, or had recovered from it provided the deeply sampled blood TCRbeta repertoires that made up the dataset. The repertoires were made available in a free public database intended to serve as a resource for research on the immune response to SARS-CoV-2. The samples were drawn from the first 160 participants of the ongoing ImmuneRACE study and from roughly 1,300 subjects provided by 6 global collaborators. Sample metadata almost always included a de-identified subject ID, COVID-19 status, age in years and sex. Where available, HLA class I and class II types were taken from metadata supplied by the sample provider and were not determined by assay-based typing. General conclusions and limits of the study: How much clinical and demographic metadata was included differed by source and by participant, and the metadata was provided uncurated.

TCRbeta CDR3 regions were amplified from genomic DNA using the immunoSEQ Assay, a bias-controlled multiplex PCR. Under the source paper's analysis protocol: Nucleated cell counts per sample were estimated from amplification of reference gene primers within the assay. To quantify the absolute abundance of each unique TCRbeta CDR3 rearrangement, sequence reads were collapsed and filtered. For each sample, productive Simpson clonality was calculated by taking the square root of Simpson's diversity index across productive rearrangements. This is the immuneACCESS table as TCRdb keeps it, with only in-frame sequences that have V and J called. A part of the clones is gone; compared with another copy, unresolved V genes explain less than half, and the rest is unexplained. V, J and clone size were drawn from that table, and D and trimming were deduced from the DNA. Counted in this sample were more than 400,000 clones; around 85% of them appeared once. The top ten hold approximately 3.2% of the sample.

Whole blood was collected in K2EDTA tubes by collaborating institutions according to the institutions' own protocols. For TCRbeta analysis, collaborators shipped samples in one of three forms: frozen whole blood, isolated PBMCs, or DNA extracted from either of those sample types. Trimming at the junction amounts to 2 bases on V and 14 bases on J, and the germline ends lie 23 bases apart. CDR1 and CDR2, looked up from the germline V gene, are SGHRS and YFSETQ. The CDR3 holds 15 amino acids from the cysteine to the phenylalanine. Of all the DNA, just the CDR3 is kept, 45 bases in frame from base 1. The chain is encoded by TRBV5-1 joined to TRBJ2-1, with TRBD2 perhaps the D gene, on 6 matching bases. This clonotype originated in a human donor in a cohort sampled during active COVID-19. The sequenced sample was peripheral blood. The DNA reads as follows: TGCGCCAGCAGCTTAGACAGATCAGGGTTTTGGGAGGAGTTCTTC. This encodes CASSLDRSGFWEEFF.